Reported below is one T cell receptor (beta chain). Authors' analysis steps: Amplifying reference gene primers gave estimates of nucleated cell counts. The protocol was immunoSEQ multiplex PCR, while the TCRdb copy is restricted to in-frame clones and leaves out a portion. That table is the source of V, J and clone size, and D and trimming were worked out from the DNA. The data hold roughly 100,000 clones, with approximately 81% observed a single time. The sample originates from a study of blood T cell repertoires in COVID-19. Unmatched junction bases numbered 11, after V lost 4 bases and J lost 4 bases. From germline, CDR1 is SGHTS and CDR2 YDEGEE. This CDR3 is 16 amino acids long.

The genes are TRBV5-8 and TRBJ1-5; 7 positions agree with TRBD1. The receptor was derived from a woman between 65 and 79 years old with active or convalescent COVID-19. Sequenced sample: peripheral blood. The CDR3 loop reads CASSRKRTGRNQPQHF. CDR3 nucleotide sequence: TGTGCCAGCAGCCGTAAGAGGACAGGTCGGAATCAGCCCCAGCATTTT.